This TCR beta chain was captured by sequencing in a study of blood T cell repertoires in COVID-19. TCRdb's copy holds only in-frame clones and misses some; the assay was immunoSEQ multiplex PCR. This sample has roughly 200,000 clones, with about four fifths found just once. Germline CDR1 and CDR2: SGHRS and YFSETQ. The CDR3 has 16 residues. J was trimmed by 4 bases and V by 1 base; bases with no gene match: 8. What was sequenced was peripheral blood. V usage is TRBV5-1 and J usage is TRBJ1-3, with 7 bases lining up with TRBD1. This clonotype was sampled from a man aged 40-49 years with active or convalescent COVID-19. The CDR3 DNA reads as TGCGCCAGCAGCTTGTGGGCGACAGGGACAGGAAACACCATATATTTT. It translates to CASSLWATGTGNTIYF. Drawing the rest from reference TRBV5-1 and TRBJ1-3, the complete variable domain is KAGVTQTPRYLIKTRGQQVTLSCSPISGHRSVSWYQQTPGQGLQFLFEYFSETQRNKGNFPGRFSGRQFSNSRSEMNVSTLELGDSALYLCASSLWATGTGNTIYFGEGSWLTVV.